This is a list of T cell receptor beta chains from one sample in a study of vaccination and CD4 T cells after COVID-19. No antigen is known for these receptors. TCRdb reprocessed the PCR reads with MiXCR, giving one entry per CDR3 protein. Altogether 11,000 to 15,000 distinct CDR3 sequences are present, roughly 57% being singletons, with the ten largest covering 7.4%. Sequenced: CD4+ T cells from blood, cultured in vitro. The source of these receptors is a human donor who had recovered from COVID-19. The CDR3 runs from the conserved cysteine through the conserved F or W. The D gene is left open where the match is weak. Part of the rows lack a size; the others show once, few, many or a class for expanded clones.

V gene,J gene,D gene,clone size,CDR3 protein,CDR3 DNA
TRBV20-1,TRBJ2-7,TRBD2,.,CSARVPLAGVGEQYF,TGCAGTGCTAGAGTCCCGCTAGCGGGAGTGGGTGAGCAGTACTTC
TRBV11-2,TRBJ1-2,TRBD1,.,CASSSGQGYGYTF,TGTGCCAGCAGCTCTGGACAGGGCTATGGCTACACCTTC
TRBV4-1,TRBJ1-5,.,medium-sized,CASSQPDQGNNQPQHF,TGCGCCAGCAGCCAGCCGGACCAGGGGAACAATCAGCCCCAGCATTTT
TRBV11-2,TRBJ2-5,.,once,CASSLAFDFQETQYF,TGTGCCAGCAGCTTAGCTTTCGACTTCCAAGAGACCCAGTACTTC
TRBV20-1,TRBJ2-2,TRBD1,.,CSAIMGQGNGELFF,TGCAGTGCTATAATGGGACAGGGCAACGGGGAGCTGTTTTTT
TRBV5-4,TRBJ1-2,.,.,CASSPTVTNYGYTF,TGTGCCAGCAGCCCGACGGTGACGAACTATGGCTACACCTTC
TRBV24-1,TRBJ2-7,.,.,CATSDYRSYEQYF,TGTGCCACCAGTGATTACCGGTCCTACGAGCAGTACTTC
TRBV5-4,TRBJ2-7,TRBD2,.,CASSLGKTSGRYEQYF,TGTGCCAGCAGCTTGGGTAAGACTAGCGGGAGGTACGAGCAGTACTTC
TRBV2,TRBJ1-4,.,.,CASSDRPNEKLFF,TGTGCCAGCAGTGACAGACCTAATGAAAAACTGTTTTTT
TRBV2,TRBJ1-5,.,.,CASRGASQPQHF,TGTGCCAGCAGGGGGGCAAGCCAGCCCCAGCATTTT
TRBV5-4,TRBJ2-3,.,.,CASSFWVAADTQYF,TGTGCCAGCAGCTTCTGGGTAGCAGCGGATACGCAGTATTTT
TRBV27,TRBJ1-2,.,few,CASGAFNYGYTF,TGTGCCAGCGGGGCTTTTAACTATGGCTACACCTTC
TRBV3-1,TRBJ1-5,.,.,CASSQGQFGIDQPQHF,TGTGCCAGCAGCCAAGGACAGTTTGGGATTGATCAGCCCCAGCATTTT
TRBV20-1,TRBJ1-5,TRBD1,few,CSASGNRGGQPQHF,TGCAGTGCTAGTGGGAACAGGGGGGGACAGCCCCAGCATTTT
TRBV20-1,TRBJ1-1,.,few,CSAGEAPMNTEAFF,TGCAGTGCTGGGGAGGCACCCATGAACACTGAAGCTTTCTTT
TRBV20-1,TRBJ2-5,.,.,CSASGVEGWTQYF,TGCAGTGCTAGTGGGGTTGAGGGCTGGACCCAGTACTTC
TRBV12-3/TRBV12-4,TRBJ1-1,.,.,CASSSRRNTEAFF,TGTGCCAGCAGTTCCAGGAGGAACACTGAAGCTTTCTTT
TRBV18,TRBJ1-2,.,.,CASSPPSDQNYGYTF,TGTGCCAGCTCACCACCATCGGACCAAAACTATGGCTACACCTTC
TRBV20-1,TRBJ1-1,TRBD1,.,CSARGATGLNTEAFF,TGCAGTGCTAGGGGGGCGACAGGGCTGAACACTGAAGCTTTCTTT
TRBV12-3/TRBV12-4,TRBJ1-5,TRBD1,.,CASSLGTGWQPQHF,TGTGCCAGCAGTCTTGGGACAGGTTGGCAGCCCCAGCATTTT
TRBV29-1,TRBJ1-3,.,.,CSVVGSGGNTIYF,TGCAGCGTTGTTGGCAGCGGTGGAAACACCATATATTTT
TRBV19,TRBJ1-5,.,.,CASSIIAQPQHF,TGTGCCAGTAGTATAATAGCCCAGCCCCAGCATTTT
TRBV6-1,TRBJ2-3,.,.,CASSEGLKTPSTDTQYF,TGTGCCAGCAGTGAAGGGTTGAAAACCCCTAGCACAGATACGCAGTATTTT
TRBV6-5,TRBJ2-1,TRBD2,once,CASSYLAGHNEQFF,TGTGCCAGCAGTTACCTAGCGGGCCACAATGAGCAGTTCTTC
TRBV20-1,TRBJ2-3,.,.,CSARNIRLVTDTQYF,TGCAGTGCTAGGAATATTAGACTAGTCACAGATACGCAGTATTTT
TRBV11-2,TRBJ1-3,.,medium-sized,CASSFVAGNTIYF,TGTGCCAGCAGCTTTGTAGCGGGAAACACCATATATTTT
TRBV12-3/TRBV12-4,TRBJ1-2,.,few,CASSSGTSYTF,TGTGCCAGCAGCTCAGGGACCAGCTACACCTTC
TRBV19,TRBJ1-5,TRBD1,.,CASSSGTASNQPQHF,TGTGCCAGTAGTTCCGGGACAGCGAGCAATCAGCCCCAGCATTTT
TRBV20-1,TRBJ1-3,TRBD1,.,CSARGQGTGNTIYF,TGCAGTGCCAGGGGACAGGGGACTGGAAACACCATATATTTT
TRBV6-2/TRBV6-3,TRBJ1-1,.,.,CASSALAEAFF,TGTGCCAGCAGTGCCCTGGCAGAAGCTTTCTTT
TRBV20-1,TRBJ1-5,TRBD1,.,CSASHGTDNQPQHF,TGCAGTGCTTCGCACGGGACAGACAATCAGCCCCAGCATTTT
TRBV7-6,TRBJ1-2,.,.,CASSYETGSYGYTF,TGTGCCAGCAGCTACGAGACAGGCTCCTATGGCTACACCTTC
TRBV6-2/TRBV6-3,TRBJ1-4,TRBD1,.,CASSTRGRKLFF,TGTGCCAGCAGCACCAGGGGGAGGAAACTGTTTTTT
TRBV2,TRBJ1-2,.,.,CASMNRVRTYGYTF,TGTGCCAGCATGAACAGGGTGAGAACCTATGGCTACACCTTC
TRBV6-1,TRBJ2-2,.,.,CASKGTLNTGELFF,TGTGCCAGCAAAGGCACCTTGAACACCGGGGAGCTGTTTTTT
TRBV7-9,TRBJ1-1,.,few,CASSLSRLNTEAFF,TGTGCCAGCAGCTTATCAAGGCTGAACACTGAAGCTTTCTTT
TRBV18,TRBJ1-1,TRBD1,.,CASSPGTGRVEAFF,TGTGCCAGCTCACCTGGGACAGGGAGAGTGGAAGCTTTCTTT
TRBV27,TRBJ2-2,.,.,CASSFQGNTGELFF,TGTGCCAGCAGTTTCCAGGGTAACACCGGGGAGCTGTTTTTT
TRBV19,TRBJ1-1,.,.,CASSSAAGITEAFF,TGTGCCAGTAGTAGCGCCGCGGGTATCACTGAAGCTTTCTTT
TRBV19,TRBJ1-5,.,.,CASSVGPGKGGNQPQHF,TGTGCCAGTAGTGTAGGACCAGGAAAGGGGGGCAATCAGCCCCAGCATTTT